The 25 T cell receptor beta chains reported below all come from one sample, sequenced in a study of PD-L1 blockade in urothelial cancer. Sequencing used immunoSEQ multiplex PCR; TCRdb keeps in-frame clones, though not all of them. The sample consists of about 38,000 clones, approximately 86% of them appearing once. Stated time point: pretreatment peripheral blood. This specimen consisted of PBMCs, obtained around atezolizumab (anti-PD-L1) treatment. The receptor source for this set is an elderly man with urothelial cancer.

This clone was counted a single time. The chain employs TRBV10-1 and TRBJ2-1; D may be TRBD1 (6 bases). Trimming took off 8 bases at V and 5 bases at J, with 16 bases between the two ends. The CDR3 has 14 amino acids. Germline V lookup: CDR1 WNHNN, CDR2 SYGVQD (reference sequence). Here the CDR3 reads CASSGTLDNNEQFF. CDR3 coding DNA: TGCGCCAGCTCCGGGACACTGGATAACAATGAGCAGTTCTTC.

The rearrangement joins TRBV29-1 to TRBJ1-2, with D possibly TRBD1 on 6 matching bases. V lost 6 bases, J lost 4 bases, and 9 bases lay in between. Germline values: CDR1 SQVTM, CDR2 ANQGSEA. The CDR3 loop spans 11 amino acids. CDR3 DNA sequence: TGCAGCGTCGACAGGAGCTATGGCTACACCTTC. Translating it yields CSVDRSYGYTF.

CDR3 sequence: CASSLEDYYNYGYTF. In DNA form, the CDR3 reads TGTGCCAGCAGCTTAGAAGATTACTACAACTATGGCTACACCTTC. The V and J genes are TRBV11-2 and TRBJ1-2; no firm D call. This CDR3 region has 15 residues. The V gene lost 0 bases and the J gene lost 2 bases, with 10 bases spanning the gap. Germline V gene sequence: CDR1 SGHAT, CDR2 FQNNGV. The full variable domain, in which reference TRBV11-2 and TRBJ1-2 provide the parts outside the CDR3, is EAGVAQSPRYKIIEKRQSVAFWCNPISGHATLYWYQQILGQGPKLLIQFQNNGVVDDSQLPKDRFSAERLKGVDSTLKIQPAKLEDSAVYLCASSLEDYYNYGYTFGSGTRLTVV.

The V and J genes are TRBV6-6 and TRBJ2-2; weak D call: TRBD2 (7 bases). This CDR3 is built from 15 residues. Trimming took 0 bases from V and 6 from J, leaving 11 bases between them. From germline, CDR1 is MNHNY and CDR2 SVGAGI (reference sequence). For the CDR3, the DNA is TGTGCCAGCAGTTACTCGATCGGGGGGCCCGGGGAGCTGTTTTTT. Amino acid sequence: CASSYSIGGPGELFF.

The genes are TRBV5-6 and TRBJ1-5, with 7 bases that match TRBD1. The CDR3 length is 16 residues. CDR1 and CDR2 (germline): SGHDT, YYEEEE. The J segment lost 5 bases and the V segment lost 3 bases, leaving 11 bases of the junction unmatched. CDR3 sequence reads: CASSSDTGAGDQPQHF. CDR3 coding DNA: TGTGCCAGCAGCTCGGACACAGGGGCAGGGGATCAGCCCCAGCATTTT.

This chain joins TRBV28 and TRBJ2-7, with 13 nucleotides matching TRBD2. This CDR3 has 16 residues. From germline, CDR1 is MDHEN and CDR2 SYDVKM. Germline trimming cut 7 bases from V and 3 bases from J; bases unmatched to any gene: 9. The CDR3 DNA reads as TGTGCCAGCAACGAACTAGCGGGAGGGGGTCTCTACGAGCAGTACTTC. It yields the protein CASNELAGGGLYEQYF.

The chain carries TRBV7-9 and TRBJ2-3; the D gene is possibly TRBD2 (6 bases). CDR3 size: 14 residues. Germline CDR1 is SEHNR and CDR2 is FQNEAQ (reference sequence). V was shortened by 3 bases and J by 4 bases, with 11 bases between the two germline ends. The CDR3, as DNA: TGTGCCAGCAGCTTCGGGAGTTTGGCAGATACGCAGTATTTT. Translated, it gives CASSFGSLADTQYF.

The chain carries TRBV30 and TRBJ2-1; D perhaps matches TRBD1 (6 bases). The V end lost 0 bases, the J end lost 4 bases, and 10 bases lay between the germline ends. The germline V gene encodes CDR1 GTSNPN and CDR2 SVGIG (reference sequence). The CDR3 is made up of 14 amino acids. The CDR3 here is CAWSVRDIYNEQFF. The CDR3 coding sequence is TGTGCCTGGAGTGTACGGGACATTTACAATGAGCAGTTCTTC.

The chain couples TRBV2 to TRBJ2-1; 9 positions agree with TRBD2. J was trimmed by 2 bases and V by 4 bases; bases with no gene match: 3. Germline V gene lookup returns CDR1 SNHLY and CDR2 FYNNEI. This CDR3 region has 15 residues. The CDR3 loop is CASSAAGGPYNEQFF. In nucleotides, the CDR3 is TGTGCCAGCAGTGCAGCGGGAGGACCCTACAATGAGCAGTTCTTC.

This chain connects TRBV9 to TRBJ2-6; D may be TRBD1 (5 bases). The CDR3 has 16 amino acids. CDR1 and CDR2 from the germline V gene are SGDLS and YYNGEE. V lost 3 bases to trimming and J lost 1 base, with 11 bases between them. The CDR3 region is CASSARQQSGANVLTF. In DNA form, the CDR3 reads TGTGCCAGCAGCGCTCGACAGCAATCTGGGGCCAACGTCCTGACTTTC. Based on the CDR3 plus reference TRBV9 and TRBJ2-6, the full variable domain is DSGVTQTPKHLITATGQRVTLRCSPRSGDLSVYWYQQSLDQGLQFLIQYYNGEERAKGNILERFSAQQFPDLHSELNLSSLELGDSALYFCASSARQQSGANVLTFGAGSRLTVL.

This chain connects TRBV19 to TRBJ1-4; TRBD1 matches at 8 bases. With V trimmed by 2 bases and J by 0 bases, 8 bases remained unmatched. Germline CDR1 LNHDA, CDR2 SQIVND (reference sequence). The CDR3 covers 18 residues. CDR3 DNA: TGTGCCAGTAGTATAACCGGGACAGGAGATACAACTAATGAAAAACTGTTTTTT. Translated, it gives CASSITGTGDTTNEKLFF.

The J gene is TRBJ2-5, the V gene TRBV9; TRBD2 matches at 7 bases. V lost 0 bases to trimming and J lost 4 bases; unmatched junction nucleotides: 15. The germline CDR1 and CDR2 sequences are SGDLS and YYNGEE. The CDR3 sequence is 18 residues long. CDR3 amino acids: CASSVGGGGSALRETQYF. The CDR3 DNA sequence: TGTGCCAGCAGCGTAGGGGGGGGTGGGTCGGCACTTCGAGAGACCCAGTACTTC.

The V gene is TRBV11-1, the J gene TRBJ2-3; 7 nucleotides agree with TRBD2. Germline-derived CDR1 and CDR2 are SGHAT and FQDESV (reference sequence). V lost 5 bases to trimming and J lost 3 bases; unmatched junction nucleotides: 2. The CDR3 has 13 amino acids. CDR3 in amino acids: CASSRGLTDTQYF. CDR3 nucleotides: TGTGCCAGCAGCCGGGGACTAACAGATACGCAGTATTTT.

The chain employs TRBV4-1 and TRBJ1-1; 8 bases match TRBD1. Germline V CDR1 and CDR2: MGHRA, YSYEKL. CDR3 size: 19 residues. The V gene end was trimmed by 2 bases and the J gene end by 0 bases; junction bases not matched to a gene: 14. CDR3 DNA sequence: TGCGCCAGCAGCCAATCCCCCCCCGGGACAGGAGTCTTGAACACTGAAGCTTTCTTT. Protein: CASSQSPPGTGVLNTEAFF.

The chain recombines TRBV5-4 with TRBJ1-4; a possible D gene is TRBD1 (6 bases). The germline V gene encodes CDR1 SGHNT and CDR2 YYREEE (reference sequence). CDR3 length equals 17 residues. The germline V and J ends were trimmed by 2 bases and 4 bases, with 18 bases remaining between them. Here the CDR3 reads CASSFGTGRTDNEKLFF. The CDR3, as DNA: TGTGCCAGCAGCTTTGGTACTGGCCGGACAGATAATGAAAAACTGTTTTTT.

The chain recombines TRBV19 with TRBJ2-7; 12 bases line up with TRBD2. Germline V CDR1 and CDR2: LNHDA, SQIVND (reference sequence). J lost 2 bases, V lost 4 bases, and 6 bases had no gene match. This CDR3 contains 16 residues. The CDR3 is CASSTGTSGRPYEQYF. Here the CDR3 DNA reads TGTGCCAGTAGTACCGGGACTAGCGGGCGCCCCTACGAGCAGTACTTC.

The CDR3 DNA follows: TGTGCCAGCAGACGGACAGGGGAGGAAAAACTGTTTTTT. Translated, it gives CASRRTGEEKLFF. This chain uses TRBV6-1 with TRBJ1-4; 9 bases align to TRBD1. V was clipped by 6 bases and J by 8 bases; unmatched bases: 4. This CDR3 spans 13 amino acids. Germline V CDR1 and CDR2: MNHNS, SASEGT.

The gene calls are TRBV7-9 and TRBJ1-1; no reliable D call. Trimming pared 9 bases from V and 1 base from J, leaving 15 bases between. CDR3 length: 14 residues. Germline V gene sequence: CDR1 SEHNR, CDR2 FQNEAQ (reference sequence). CDR3 in amino acids: CASRGEAANTEAFF. In DNA form, the CDR3 reads TGTGCCAGTAGAGGTGAGGCAGCGAACACTGAAGCTTTCTTT.

In DNA, the CDR3 is TGTGCCAGCAGACCGGATAGCGGGACCTACAATGAGCAGTTCTTC. Protein product: CASRPDSGTYNEQFF. This sequence joins TRBV5-4 and TRBJ2-1; 8 nucleotides line up with TRBD2. This CDR3 comprises 15 residues. The V segment lost 5 bases and the J segment 2 bases; nucleotides outside the gene matches: 6. CDR1 is SGHNT and CDR2 is YYREEE in the germline V gene (reference sequence).

This clone qualifies as large. This chain links TRBV5-1 with TRBJ2-3, with TRBD2 identical over 11 bases. The CDR3 has 16 amino acids. With 4 bases clipped from V and 0 bases from J, the junction kept 4 bases outside the gene matches. Germline CDR1 is SGHRS and CDR2 is YFSETQ. CDR3 coding DNA: TGCGCCAGCAGCGCGGGGACTAGCGGTAGCACAGATACGCAGTATTTT. The encoded protein is CASSAGTSGSTDTQYF.

The chain recombines TRBV9 with TRBJ2-5; D is perhaps TRBD2 (5 bases). Trimming removed 1 base at V and 5 bases at J, with 9 bases between. Germline lookup yields CDR1 SGDLS and CDR2 YYNGEE. The CDR3 is made up of 13 amino acids. The CDR3 nucleotides read TGTGCCAGCAGCGTAAATCCGGGGGAGACCCAGTACTTC. The encoded protein is CASSVNPGETQYF.

The CDR3 DNA reads as TGTGCCAGCAGCTTAGTGGGGACAGGGAACACTGAAGCTTTCTTT. The encoded protein is CASSLVGTGNTEAFF. The V call is TRBV7-2, the J call TRBJ1-1; TRBD1 aligns across 8 bases. Per germline, CDR1 SGHTA and CDR2 FQGNSA. The trim removed 1 base at V and 1 base at J, leaving 2 bases unmatched. CDR3 length: 15 residues.

This clone is medium-sized by share. This sequence joins TRBV19 and TRBJ2-2, with 10 bases fitting TRBD1. The CDR3 totals 14 residues. The trim removed 6 bases at V and 6 bases at J, leaving 4 bases unmatched. From germline, CDR1 is LNHDA and CDR2 SQIVND (reference sequence). Here the CDR3 reads CASSGQGVAGELFF. In nucleotides, the CDR3 is TGTGCCAGTAGCGGACAGGGGGTGGCCGGGGAGCTGTTTTTT.

The rearrangement joins TRBV6-5 to TRBJ2-1; 11 bases map to TRBD1. Germline CDR1 reads MNHEY; CDR2 reads SVGAGI. Germline trimming cut 6 bases from V and 4 bases from J; bases unmatched to any gene: 5. This CDR3 region has 15 residues. The CDR3 DNA sequence: TGTGCCAGCAGCTTCGGACAGGGGGCGTACAATGAGCAGTTCTTC. Its translation: CASSFGQGAYNEQFF.

The rearrangement uses TRBV5-1 and TRBJ2-5; 9 bases line up with TRBD1. The CDR3 sequence is 14 residues long. Per germline, CDR1 SGHRS and CDR2 YFSETQ. The V and J ends lost 5 bases and 5 bases, in that order; junction bases with no gene match: 7. This CDR3 is CASRGTGLVETQYF. The CDR3 DNA reads as TGCGCCAGCAGAGGGACAGGGTTGGTGGAGACCCAGTACTTC.